The 13 T cell receptor beta chains below were found in one sample sequenced in a study of early T cells in non-severe SARS-CoV-2 infection. TCRdb used MiXCR to reprocess the 5' RACE reads, holding one entry per CDR3 protein. This sample yields approximately 66,000 distinct CDR3 sequences, of which more than 10% are seen a single time; 1% to 1.5% belongs to the top ten. The sequenced sample was whole blood, obtained at baseline. The receptors derive from an adult who was a healthcare worker with PCR-confirmed SARS-CoV-2 infection or an uninfected control (not recorded which). The donor label of this sample is uncertain.

Many counts were recorded for this clonotype. V usage is TRBV27 and J usage is TRBJ2-1; D might be TRBD1 or TRBD2, each matching 5 bases. The CDR3 is 15 amino acids. The V and J ends lost 4 bases and 8 bases respectively, with 18 bases between them. Germline lookup yields CDR1 MNHEY and CDR2 SMNVEV (reference sequence). CDR3 residues: CASSYRDGVSDEQFF. CDR3 sequence (DNA): TGTGCCAGCAGTTACCGGGACGGGGTTTCAGATGAGCAGTTCTTC.

A few counts support this clonotype. This sequence joins TRBV5-1 and TRBJ2-3; perhaps TRBD2 as D (6 bases). The germline V gene encodes CDR1 SGHRS and CDR2 YFSETQ. The CDR3 runs to 16 residues. Deletions cut 4 bases from V and 9 bases from J, with 24 bases between. The CDR3 DNA reads as TGCGCCAGCAGCGATACTTGGACGCGCGATGGGGGGACGCAGTATTTT. This translates into CASSDTWTRDGGTQYF.

This chain links TRBV18 with TRBJ2-2, with no clear D. The CDR3 is 15 residues long. The V gene's germline CDR1 is KGHSH and CDR2 LQKENI. With 1 base removed from V and 0 bases from J, the gap between germline ends came to 6 bases. Here the CDR3 reads CASSPQGTNTGELFF. The CDR3, as DNA: TGTGCCAGCTCACCACAGGGAACGAACACCGGGGAGCTGTTTTTT.

The chain uses TRBV11-2 and TRBJ1-1; D possibly corresponds to TRBD1 (5 bases). The CDR3 extends over 15 amino acids. The V gene's germline CDR1 is SGHAT and CDR2 FQNNGV. The V and J ends lost 6 bases and 1 base respectively, with 15 bases between them. CDR3 protein: CASRKVGGKNTEAFF. The CDR3 coding sequence is TGTGCCAGCAGAAAGGTTGGGGGGAAGAACACTGAAGCTTTCTTT.

This clonotype was counted at least ten times. This rearrangement joins TRBV6-5 to TRBJ1-4; D uncertain. V was clipped by 2 bases and J by 8 bases, with 12 bases between them. The germline V gene has CDR1 MNHEY and CDR2 SVGAGI. The CDR3 is made up of 14 amino acids. The CDR3 spells CASSYVGFNEKLFF. The CDR3 DNA is TGTGCCAGCAGTTACGTCGGGTTTAACGAAAAACTGTTTTTT.

This clonotype came up a few times. The V gene is TRBV5-6, the J gene TRBJ2-1; D call uncertain. Trimming stripped 1 base from V and 6 bases from J, with 11 bases between. The CDR3 consists of 14 residues. The V gene's germline CDR1 is SGHDT and CDR2 YYEEEE. In DNA, the CDR3 is TGTGCCAGCAGCTTGAGATACGGTGGCAATGAGCAGTTCTTC. This translates into CASSLRYGGNEQFF.

The chain joins TRBV11-2 to TRBJ1-1, with D perhaps TRBD1 (5 bases). V was shortened by 0 bases and J by 8 bases, with 7 bases between the two germline ends. The V gene's germline CDR1 is SGHAT and CDR2 FQNNGV. The CDR3 has 12 amino acids. The CDR3: CASSLEDSEAFF. In DNA, the CDR3 is TGTGCCAGCAGCTTAGAAGACAGCGAAGCTTTCTTT.

J is TRBJ2-5 and V is TRBV25-1; no clear D. The CDR3 length is 15 residues. V was clipped by 1 base and J by 1 base, with 10 bases between them. CDR1 and CDR2 from the germline V gene are MGHDK and SYGVNS. Written as DNA, the CDR3 is TGTGCCAGCAGTGAATCTGCGCTGATCCAAGAGACCCAGTACTTC. It translates to CASSESALIQETQYF.

CDR3 sequence (DNA): TGCAGCGGCCGGGACAGGGTTAACACCGGGGAGCTGTTTTTT. This codes for CSGRDRVNTGELFF. The chain couples TRBV29-1 to TRBJ2-2, with 9 bases that match TRBD1. This CDR3 is built from 14 residues. Germline V CDR1 and CDR2: SQVTM, ANQGSEA. V shed 7 bases, J shed 2 bases, and the junction held 5 bases outside the gene matches.

This clonotype was counted between two and nine times. The chain couples TRBV2 to TRBJ2-7; 8 bases agree with TRBD1. The V gene end was trimmed by 7 bases and the J gene end by 6 bases; junction bases not matched to a gene: 8. In germline, CDR1 is SNHLY, CDR2 FYNNEI. This CDR3 contains 13 residues. CDR3 nucleotide sequence: TGTGCCAGCACCCGACAGGGGATGGGCGAGCAGTACGTC. It is translated as CASTRQGMGEQYV.

This clonotype was picked up one time. This chain uses TRBV11-2 with TRBJ2-6, with D maybe TRBD1 (6 bases). V dropped 4 bases and J dropped 4 bases, with 11 bases sitting between them. The CDR3 length is 15 residues. The germline CDR1 and CDR2 sequences are SGHAT and FQNNGV. CDR3 in DNA: TGTGCCAGCAGCTCCCGGACAGCCGGGGCCAACGTCCTGACTTTC. This sequence encodes CASSSRTAGANVLTF.

The DNA for the CDR3 is TGTGCCAGCAGTTCGACCCGCTTGACGGACGGAGTTGATAAAGCTTTCTTT. It yields the protein CASSSTRLTDGVDKAFF. This chain uses TRBV27 with TRBJ1-1; D unclear. V dropped 4 bases and J dropped 9 bases, with 27 bases sitting between them. This CDR3 comprises 17 residues. CDR1 MNHEY and CDR2 SMNVEV come from the germline V gene (reference sequence).

This clonotype is termed medium-sized. The rearrangement joins TRBV11-2 to TRBJ1-1; possibly TRBD1 for D (5 bases). Germline V CDR1 and CDR2: SGHAT, FQNNGV. This CDR3 comprises 14 residues. V lost 1 base to trimming and J lost 4 bases, with 10 bases between them. CDR3 region: CASSLAARGTEAFF. The CDR3 DNA is TGTGCCAGCAGCTTAGCCGCAAGGGGCACTGAAGCTTTCTTT.